This T cell receptor beta chain was observed in a study of CD8+CD57+ T cells in acquired aplastic anemia. Per germline, CDR1 SGHRS and CDR2 YFSETQ. The CDR3 length is 12 residues. The ends lost 4 bases at V and 12 bases at J; junction bases unmatched: 9. TCR beta VDJ and CDR3 were profiled, and genomic DNA was the template. TCRdb recomputed calls from the reads with MiXCR, one row per CDR3 protein. The sample holds approximately 380,000 distinct CDR3 sequences; 55% to 75% are singletons and the top ten take 3.5% to 4.5%. The chain employs TRBV5-1 and TRBJ1-1, with 7 positions matching TRBD1. Sequences were obtained from sorted CD4+, CD8+, or CD8+CD57+ T cells (not recorded which) from PBMCs. The receptor was isolated from a human donor in good health, serving as a control. The CDR3 region is CASSVGAGGSFF. CDR3 DNA sequence: TGCGCCAGCAGCGTGGGGGCAGGGGGGTCTTTCTTT.